These T cell receptor beta chains were read from a single sample in a study of metastatic and nonmetastatic thyroid tumors. TCRdb re-analyzed the PCR reads through MiXCR. Of fewer than 35,000 clones in the sample, 15% to 20% were seen once. What was sequenced was blood. Receptors were obtained from a male donor with papillary thyroid cancer or a benign thyroid nodule (not recorded which). Some clones in this sample may be carry-over from other donors' samples. Both conserved end residues are part of each CDR3. The D gene is left open where the match is weak. For some rows the clone size is stated as once, few or many, or as a class when expanded; others skip it.

-	TRBV28	TRBJ2-3	many	CASGALGGADTQYF	TGTGCCAGCGGGGCCTTGGGGGGAGCAGATACGCAGTATTTT
TRBD1	TRBV9	TRBJ1-1	many	CASSASPGQGVGEAFF	TGTGCCAGCAGCGCATCCCCGGGACAGGGAGTCGGTGAAGCTTTCTTT
-	TRBV29-1	TRBJ2-6	many	CSVWNRGQSSGANVLTF	TGCAGCGTGTGGAATAGGGGCCAGAGCTCTGGGGCCAACGTCCTGACTTTC
-	TRBV20-1	TRBJ2-4	few	CSARDGTTAEGAKNIQYF	TGCAGTGCTAGAGATGGGACCACAGCGGAGGGGGCCAAAAACATTCAGTACTTC
-	TRBV10-3	TRBJ1-2	many	CAISEQGQYGYTF	TGTGCCATCAGTGAGCAGGGGCAATATGGCTACACCTTC
TRBD2	TRBV7-2	TRBJ2-3	many	CASTVRLAGGTDTQYF	TGTGCCAGCACCGTAAGACTAGCGGGGGGAACAGATACGCAGTATTTT
TRBD2	TRBV24-1	TRBJ2-1	many	CATNDSSGRDYNEQFF	TGTGCCACCAATGATTCAAGCGGGAGAGACTACAATGAGCAGTTCTTC
TRBD2	TRBV6-2/TRBV6-3	TRBJ2-5	-	CASRNSGQETQYF	TGTGCCAGCAGGAATAGCGGGCAAGAGACCCAGTACTTC
-	TRBV30	TRBJ1-4	many	CAWSDGGVNEKLFF	TGTGCCTGGAGTGACGGGGGGGTAAATGAAAAACTGTTTTTT
-	TRBV20-1	TRBJ1-5	many	CSASGYSGGQPQHF	TGCAGTGCTAGTGGGTACAGCGGTGGTCAGCCCCAGCATTTT
-	TRBV9	TRBJ1-5	many	CASSLLGPQHF	TGTGCCAGCAGCCTACTCGGGCCCCAGCATTTT
TRBD1	TRBV9	TRBJ1-1	many	CASSVRQGAAEAFF	TGTGCCAGCAGCGTACGTCAGGGGGCCGCGGAAGCTTTCTTT
-	TRBV7-2	TRBJ1-2	many	CASSLGPMYGYTF	TGTGCCAGCAGCCTCGGACCGATGTATGGCTACACCTTC
-	TRBV30	TRBJ1-1	many	CAWSWDGRAFF	TGTGCCTGGAGTTGGGACGGCCGAGCTTTCTTT
-	TRBV19	TRBJ2-2	many	CATTPDYNTGELFF	TGTGCCACCACCCCGGACTATAACACCGGGGAGCTGTTTTTT
-	TRBV6-6	TRBJ2-7	few	CASSYWTESSYEQYF	TGTGCCAGCAGTTACTGGACGGAGAGCTCCTACGAGCAGTACTTC
-	TRBV28	TRBJ2-7	many	CASSSSTVRDEQYF	TGTGCCAGCAGTTCCTCGACAGTTAGGGACGAGCAGTACTTC
-	TRBV18	TRBJ2-5	many	CASSPPGEETQYF	TGTGCCAGCTCACCACCGGGAGAAGAGACCCAGTACTTC
TRBD2	TRBV5-1	TRBJ2-2	many	CASSLAGEAGELFF	TGCGCCAGCAGCTTAGCGGGAGAAGCCGGGGAGCTGTTTTTT
-	TRBV5-6	TRBJ1-1	many	CASSSGRYTEAFF	TGTGCCAGCAGTTCTGGACGGTACACTGAAGCTTTCTTT
TRBD1	TRBV10-3	TRBJ2-3	-	CAISESPGTGITDTQYF	TGTGCCATCAGTGAGTCTCCCGGGACAGGGATCACAGATACGCAGTATTTT
TRBD1	TRBV5-4	TRBJ1-1	-	CASSFQGGTEAFF	TGTGCCAGCAGCTTTCAGGGGGGCACTGAAGCTTTCTTT
TRBD1	TRBV19	TRBJ2-3	many	CASSIGVSWTGLTDTQYF	TGTGCCAGTAGTATCGGTGTTAGCTGGACAGGCCTCACAGATACGCAGTATTTT
-	TRBV12-5	TRBJ2-1	-	CASGLVLSGANNEQFF	TGTGCTAGTGGTTTGGTCTTAAGCGGAGCTAACAATGAGCAGTTCTTC
-	TRBV20-1	TRBJ1-2	many	CSARDSGSYGYTF	TGCAGTGCTAGAGATTCGGGTTCCTATGGCTACACCTTC
TRBD2	TRBV18	TRBJ2-1	many	CASSPTLAGAGDEQFF	TGTGCCAGCTCACCTACTCTAGCGGGAGCTGGCGATGAGCAGTTCTTC
-	TRBV27	TRBJ2-5	many	CASSPDSGTSRETQYF	TGTGCCAGCAGTCCGGACTCAGGGACATCGCGAGAGACCCAGTACTTC
TRBD2	TRBV7-2	TRBJ2-2	many	CASSTASGGVTGELFF	TGTGCCAGCAGCACGGCTAGCGGGGGGGTTACCGGGGAGCTGTTTTTT
TRBD1	TRBV6-2/TRBV6-3	TRBJ2-7	few	CASSQGQGSSYEQYF	TGTGCCAGCAGTCAAGGACAGGGCAGCTCCTACGAGCAGTACTTC
-	TRBV20-1	TRBJ2-7	many	CSAGRNYEQYF	TGCAGTGCTGGGAGGAACTACGAGCAGTACTTC
-	TRBV19	TRBJ2-3	many	CASSIGGKDTQYF	TGTGCCAGTAGTATCGGAGGTAAAGATACGCAGTATTTT
-	TRBV19	TRBJ1-2	many	CASTEQGYGYTF	TGTGCCAGTACTGAACAGGGATATGGCTACACCTTC
-	TRBV11-2	TRBJ2-2	-	CASSLSLARTGELFF	TGTGCCAGCAGCTTATCCCTAGCGCGAACCGGGGAGCTGTTTTTT
-	TRBV10-3	TRBJ1-2	many	CATSGGNSGSYGYTF	TGTGCCACGAGCGGCGGAAACTCAGGGAGCTATGGCTACACCTTC
-	TRBV14	TRBJ1-1	many	CASNWGNGKTEAFF	TGTGCCAGCAACTGGGGCAATGGGAAGACTGAAGCTTTCTTT
-	TRBV27	TRBJ2-7	many	CASSPRDGSYEQYF	TGTGCCAGCAGTCCGAGGGACGGCTCCTACGAGCAGTACTTC
-	TRBV2	TRBJ1-2	-	CASSEARPDKGYTF	TGTGCCAGCAGTGAAGCCAGGCCCGATAAAGGCTACACCTTC
-	TRBV3-1	TRBJ2-2	-	CASRGLTGELFF	TGTGCCAGCAGGGGGTTGACCGGGGAGCTGTTTTTT
-	TRBV27	TRBJ2-2	few	CASSSGHGWSGELFF	TGTGCCAGCAGTTCGGGACACGGGTGGTCCGGGGAGCTGTTTTTT
-	TRBV6-9	TRBJ2-1	-	CASTYRLVNAQFF	TGTGCCAGCACTTACCGTCTTGTCAATGCGCAGTTCTTC
-	TRBV3-1	TRBJ2-1	many	CASSQAGVSYNEQFF	TGTGCCAGCAGCCAAGCGGGGGTATCCTACAATGAGCAGTTCTTC
-	TRBV24-1	TRBJ2-2	medium-sized	CATSDPGTVTGRSAGELFF	TGTGCCACCAGTGATCCGGGGACAGTCACCGGGAGGTCCGCCGGGGAGCTGTTTTTT
TRBD2	TRBV5-1	TRBJ2-7	many	CASSPSLADSSYEQYF	TGCGCCAGCAGCCCCTCCCTAGCGGATAGCTCCTACGAGCAGTACTTC
-	TRBV2	TRBJ1-1	-	CASARYRARVVRRTEAFF	TGTGCCAGCGCTAGGTACAGGGCCCGGGTGGTGCGTAGGACTGAAGCTTTCTTT
TRBD1	TRBV6-5	TRBJ2-7	-	CASSYSLTGVSSYEQYF	TGTGCCAGCAGTTACTCCCTTACAGGGGTCTCAAGCTACGAGCAGTACTTC
-	TRBV27	TRBJ1-1	many	CASRVEHPNTEAFF	TGTGCCAGCAGAGTTGAACACCCGAACACTGAAGCTTTCTTT
-	TRBV6-1	TRBJ2-2	-	CASSDRGTGELFF	TGTGCCAGCAGTGACCGGGGCACCGGGGAGCTGTTTTTT
TRBD1	TRBV5-1	TRBJ2-2	-	CASSWDREGELFF	TGCGCCAGCAGCTGGGACAGGGAGGGGGAGCTGTTTTTT
TRBD1	TRBV18	TRBJ2-7	many	CASSPTTGATYEQYF	TGTGCCAGCTCACCGACGACAGGGGCAACCTACGAGCAGTACTTC
TRBD1	TRBV18	TRBJ1-1	many	CASSLRPGQGEPEAFF	TGTGCCAGCTCACTCCGTCCGGGACAGGGGGAGCCTGAAGCTTTCTTT
-	TRBV20-1	TRBJ1-3	many	CSAPGPVSGRDFSGNTIYF	TGCAGTGCTCCCGGGCCCGTCTCCGGCAGGGATTTCTCTGGAAACACCATATATTTT
-	TRBV19	TRBJ2-1	few	CASSIAFGKGNEQFF	TGTGCCAGTAGTATAGCTTTCGGGAAGGGAAATGAGCAGTTCTTC
TRBD2	TRBV20-1	TRBJ2-1	many	CSARSAGARNEQFF	TGCAGTGCTAGGTCAGCGGGAGCAAGGAATGAGCAGTTCTTC
TRBD1	TRBV6-1	TRBJ1-2	medium-sized	CASSSSTGGSYGYTF	TGTGCCAGCAGTAGCTCGACAGGGGGCAGCTATGGCTACACCTTC
-	TRBV28	TRBJ1-1	-	CASSQISEGNTEVFF	TGTGCCAGCAGTCAAATTAGCGAGGGGAACACTGAAGTTTTCTTT